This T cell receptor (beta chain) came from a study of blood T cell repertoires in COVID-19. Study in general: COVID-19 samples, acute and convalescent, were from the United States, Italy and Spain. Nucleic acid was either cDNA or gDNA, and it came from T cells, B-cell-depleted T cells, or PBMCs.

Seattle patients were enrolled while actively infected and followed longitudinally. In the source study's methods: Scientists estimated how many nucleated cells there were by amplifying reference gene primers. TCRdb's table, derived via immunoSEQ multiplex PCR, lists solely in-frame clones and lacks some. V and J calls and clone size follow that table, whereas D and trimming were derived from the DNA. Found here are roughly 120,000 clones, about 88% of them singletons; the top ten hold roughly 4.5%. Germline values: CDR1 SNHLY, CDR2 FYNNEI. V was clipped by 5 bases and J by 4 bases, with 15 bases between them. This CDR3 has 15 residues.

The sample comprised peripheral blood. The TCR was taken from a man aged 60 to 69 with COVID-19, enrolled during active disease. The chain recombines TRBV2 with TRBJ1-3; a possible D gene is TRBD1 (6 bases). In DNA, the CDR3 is TGTGCCAGCAGTACCTCACAGGGTATCGGAAACACCATATATTTT. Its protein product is CASSTSQGIGNTIYF.